This T cell receptor beta chain was obtained from a study of prognosis after radiotherapy for stage I lung cancer. Genomic DNA yielded TCR beta CDR3, amplified by two-round multiplex PCR. Amplification during the initial PCR round employed primers specific to each TRBV and TRBJ gene. Universal primers primed the second round of PCR. MiXCR was run by TCRdb on the multiplex PCR reads, yielding one entry per CDR3 protein. The sample includes roughly 13,000 distinct CDR3 sequences, about 37% seen only once; the top ten take 41%. The germline gives CDR1 SGDLS, CDR2 YYNGEE. With 4 bases removed from V and 4 bases from J, the gap between germline ends came to 16 bases. The CDR3 contains 15 residues. The authors drew around 6 milliliters of peripheral blood at each of two time points. This clonotype has ten or more counts.

The sample consisted of PBMCs, taken before or after stereotactic body radiation therapy (not recorded which). This clonotype was obtained from a donor aged 50 or older with non-small cell lung cancer. The chain employs TRBV9 and TRBJ2-3, with TRBD1 as a possible D gene (5 bases). DNA for the CDR3: TGTGCCAGCAGCCGACAGCCGGGTGGTTCAGATACGCAGTATTTT. It codes for CASSRQPGGSDTQYF.